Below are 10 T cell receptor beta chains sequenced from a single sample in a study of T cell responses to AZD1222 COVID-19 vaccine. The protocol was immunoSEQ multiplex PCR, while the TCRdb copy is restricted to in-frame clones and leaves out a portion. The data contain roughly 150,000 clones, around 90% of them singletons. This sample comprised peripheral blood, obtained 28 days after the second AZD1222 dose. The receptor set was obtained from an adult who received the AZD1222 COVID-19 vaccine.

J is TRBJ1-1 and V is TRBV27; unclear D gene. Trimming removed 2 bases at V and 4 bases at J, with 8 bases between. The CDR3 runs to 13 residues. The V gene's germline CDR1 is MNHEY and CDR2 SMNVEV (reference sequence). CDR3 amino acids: CASSLARVTEAFF. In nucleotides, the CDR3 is TGTGCCAGCAGTTTAGCGAGGGTCACTGAAGCTTTCTTT.

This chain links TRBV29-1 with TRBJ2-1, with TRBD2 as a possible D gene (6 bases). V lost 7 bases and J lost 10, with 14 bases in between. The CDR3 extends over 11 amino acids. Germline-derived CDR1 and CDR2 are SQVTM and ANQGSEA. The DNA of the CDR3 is TGCAGCGCAACGCGGGGTCAGGAGCAGTTCTTC. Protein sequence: CSATRGQEQFF.

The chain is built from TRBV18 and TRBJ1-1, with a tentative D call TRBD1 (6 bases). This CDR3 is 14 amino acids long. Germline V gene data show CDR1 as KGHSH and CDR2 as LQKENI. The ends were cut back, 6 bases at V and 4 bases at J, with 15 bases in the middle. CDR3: CASSPRGRVTEAFF. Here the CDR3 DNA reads TGTGCCAGCTCCCCCAGGGGCAGGGTCACTGAAGCTTTCTTT. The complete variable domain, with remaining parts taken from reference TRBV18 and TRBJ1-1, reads NAGVMQNPRHLVRRRGQEARLRCSPMKGHSHVYWYRQLPEEGLKFMVYLQKENIIDESGMPKERFSAEFPKEGPSILRIQQVVRGDSAAYFCASSPRGRVTEAFFGQGTRLTVV.

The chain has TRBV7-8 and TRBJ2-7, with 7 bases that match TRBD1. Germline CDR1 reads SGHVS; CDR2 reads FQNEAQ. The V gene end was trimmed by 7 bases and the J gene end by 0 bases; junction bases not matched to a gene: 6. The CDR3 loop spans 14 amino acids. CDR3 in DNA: TGTGCCAGCAAGGGACAGTTGAGCTCCTACGAGCAGTACTTC. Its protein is CASKGQLSSYEQYF.

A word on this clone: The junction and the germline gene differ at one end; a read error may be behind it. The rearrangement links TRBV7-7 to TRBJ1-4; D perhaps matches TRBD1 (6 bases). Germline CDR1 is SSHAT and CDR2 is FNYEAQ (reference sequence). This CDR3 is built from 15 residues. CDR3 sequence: CASSDRTGGNEKLFF. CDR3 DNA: TGTGCTAGCAGCGACAGGACGGGAGGGAATGAAAAACTGTTTTTT.

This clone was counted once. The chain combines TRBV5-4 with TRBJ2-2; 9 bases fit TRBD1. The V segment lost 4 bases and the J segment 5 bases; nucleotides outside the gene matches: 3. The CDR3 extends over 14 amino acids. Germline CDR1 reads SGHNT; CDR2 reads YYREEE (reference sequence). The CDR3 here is CASSNRGRTGELFF. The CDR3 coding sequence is TGTGCCAGCAGCAACAGGGGGCGGACCGGGGAGCTGTTTTTT.

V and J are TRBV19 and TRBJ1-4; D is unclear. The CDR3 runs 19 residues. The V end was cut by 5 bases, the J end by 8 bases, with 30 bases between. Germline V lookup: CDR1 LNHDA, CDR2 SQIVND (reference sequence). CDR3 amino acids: CASSPPVVTSLAPSEKLFF. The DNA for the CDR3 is TGTGCCAGTAGTCCTCCGGTGGTGACCTCCCTAGCCCCAAGCGAAAAACTGTTTTTT. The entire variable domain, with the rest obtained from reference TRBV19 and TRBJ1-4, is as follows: DGGITQSPKYLFRKEGQNVTLSCEQNLNHDAMYWYRQDPGQGLRLIYYSQIVNDFQKGDIAEGYSVSREKKESFPLTVTSAQKNPTAFYLCASSPPVVTSLAPSEKLFFGSGTQLSVL.

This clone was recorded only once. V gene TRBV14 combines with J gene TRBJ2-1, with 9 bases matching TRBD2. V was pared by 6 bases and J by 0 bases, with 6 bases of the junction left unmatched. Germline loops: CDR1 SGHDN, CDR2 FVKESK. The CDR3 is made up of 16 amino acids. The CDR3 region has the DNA TGTGCCAGCAGTCTAGCGGGACGTCGCTCCTACAATGAGCAGTTCTTC. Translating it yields CASSLAGRRSYNEQFF.

The CDR3 DNA is TGTGCCAGTAGCCTCGCTAAAATGACAGGGTCGAGCAATCAGCCCCAGCATTTT. This codes for CASSLAKMTGSSNQPQHF. The V gene is TRBV19, the J gene TRBJ1-5; 7 nucleotides match TRBD1. The CDR3 covers 18 residues. V gave up 6 bases and J gave up 1 base; unmatched junction bases: 15. Germline lookup yields CDR1 LNHDA and CDR2 SQIVND (reference sequence).

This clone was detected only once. The CDR3 reads CASSWTGYSNQPQHF. CDR3 DNA: TGTGCCAGTAGTTGGACCGGGTATAGCAATCAGCCCCAGCATTTT. V and J are TRBV19 and TRBJ1-5; D unresolved. The CDR3 sequence is 15 residues long. Germline-derived CDR1 and CDR2 are LNHDA and SQIVND (reference sequence). The ends were cut back, 5 bases at V and 0 bases at J, with 11 bases in the middle.